This TCR beta chain was documented in a study of blood T cell repertoires in COVID-19. Profiling relied on immunoSEQ multiplex PCR, and the TCRdb table lists in-frame clones only, not all of them. The table shows 21,000 or so clones, with around nine tenths occurring only once. Germline V gives CDR1 MNHEY, CDR2 SVGAGI. CDR3 size: 13 residues. Trimming removed 11 bases at V and 2 bases at J, with 13 bases between. The TCR sequence derives from a man aged 70-80 years with active COVID-19. The rearrangement joins TRBV6-5 to TRBJ2-1; TRBD2 is a possible D gene (7 bases). The sample comprised peripheral blood. This CDR3 reads CAGGEGAYNEQFF. DNA for the CDR3: TGTGCCGGGGGGGAGGGGGCCTACAATGAGCAGTTCTTC.